A few counts support the clone carrying this T cell receptor (beta chain). Clones were sequenced by immunoSEQ multiplex PCR, and TCRdb holds only the in-frame ones, with some missing. Of tens of thousands of clones listed, about 82% were seen once; the top ten hold about 25%. In germline, CDR1 is SGHRS, CDR2 YFSETQ. V lost 0 bases and J 1 base, leaving 10 bases between the germline ends. This CDR3 has 15 amino acids. The record originates from a study of blood T cell repertoires in COVID-19. Study-level information: Italy, Spain and the United States were the sources of the convalescent and acute COVID-19 samples. PBMCs, B-cell-depleted T cells, or T cells were the source of the cDNA or gDNA that made up the material.

The clonotype was recovered from a human donor with active COVID-19. The donor label of this sample is uncertain. The sequencing input was peripheral blood. The chain couples TRBV5-1 to TRBJ1-2; the D is unclear. The CDR3 spells CASSLASGGNYGYTF. CDR3 DNA: TGCGCCAGCAGCTTGGCAAGTGGAGGTAACTATGGCTACACCTTC.